A selection of T cell receptor beta chains follows, all from one sample in a study of vaccination and CD4 T cells after COVID-19. TCRdb reanalysed the PCR reads using MiXCR and keeps one entry per CDR3 protein. The sample includes about 21,000 distinct CDR3 sequences, more than 45% of them seen just once. Their specific antigens are unknown. The sequenced sample was CD4+ T cells from blood, cultured in vitro, obtained about 7 months after SARS-CoV-2 vaccination. All receptors come from a human donor who had recovered from COVID-19. Each CDR3 is given with its conserved first and last residue. The D gene is left open where the match is weak. Clone size is stated in some rows and not others, as once, few, many or a class when expanded.

D,size,length,J,V,DNA,CDR3
.,few,11,TRBJ2-1,TRBV20-1,TGCAGTGCTGGTGGACCGAATGAGCAGTTCTTC,CSAGGPNEQFF
TRBD2,.,14,TRBJ2-7,TRBV10-3,TGTGCCATCAGGGAAGAGGGACTAGCGGGAGAGCAGTACTTC,CAIREEGLAGEQYF
.,few,14,TRBJ2-3,TRBV20-1,TGCAGTGCTAGTGGCAGCCTATACACAGATACGCAGTATTTT,CSASGSLYTDTQYF
.,once,15,TRBJ1-5,TRBV12-3/TRBV12-4,TGTGCCAGCAGTCCTACGGGGGATCGGCTGCAGCCCCAGCATTTT,CASSPTGDRLQPQHF
.,few,14,TRBJ1-6,TRBV10-3,TGTGCCATCAGTGACAACTTAGGAGGGGGTCCCCTCCACTTT,CAISDNLGGGPLHF
TRBD2,.,15,TRBJ2-1,TRBV7-6,TGTGCCAGCAGCCAACTAGCGGGAGTTTTGGCTGAGCAGTTCTTC,CASSQLAGVLAEQFF
.,.,13,TRBJ1-5,TRBV7-2,TGTGCCAGCAGCTCAGGGTTGGACCAGCCCCAGCATTTT,CASSSGLDQPQHF
.,.,18,TRBJ2-3,TRBV20-1,TGCAGTGCTAGAGCCACGACTCAACAGGGCTCCCACACAGATACGCAGTATTTT,CSARATTQQGSHTDTQYF
TRBD1,.,16,TRBJ2-5,TRBV5-4,TGTGCCAGCAGCAACGGACAGGGGGAATTCCAAGAGACCCAGTACTTC,CASSNGQGEFQETQYF
TRBD2,.,16,TRBJ2-5,TRBV7-9,TGTGCCAGCATTCGGACTAGCGGGAGCGAAGAAGAGACCCAGTACTTC,CASIRTSGSEEETQYF
.,.,13,TRBJ2-7,TRBV18,TGTGCCAGCTCACCACCTAGCTCCTACGAGCAGTACTTC,CASSPPSSYEQYF
.,.,14,TRBJ2-5,TRBV20-1,TGCAGTGCTAGCCAGACCGGCCCCGGGGAGACCCAGTACTTC,CSASQTGPGETQYF
.,.,15,TRBJ2-1,TRBV20-1,TGCAGTGCTTTAGGTGGTGAGAGCTCCTACAATGAGCAGTTCTTC,CSALGGESSYNEQFF
TRBD2,.,15,TRBJ2-5,TRBV5-1,TGCGCCAGCAGCTTCCTACTAGCGGGAGAGGAGACCCAGTACTTC,CASSFLLAGEETQYF
TRBD2,few,14,TRBJ2-7,TRBV27,TGTGCCAGCAGTTTCCGGGGGGGAACCTACGAGCAGTACTTC,CASSFRGGTYEQYF
.,.,15,TRBJ2-7,TRBV20-1,TGCAGTGCTAGAGAGCACAGGGGGGGTAATTACGAGCAGTACTTC,CSAREHRGGNYEQYF
.,.,13,TRBJ2-3,TRBV7-3,TGTGCCAGCAGCGGGGGGAGCACAGATACGCAGTATTTT,CASSGGSTDTQYF
.,.,13,TRBJ1-2,TRBV6-5,TGTGCCAGCAGTTACTGGACGGCTTATGGCTACACCTTC,CASSYWTAYGYTF
.,.,19,TRBJ2-7,TRBV6-1,TGTGCCAGCACCCCCCATCCGGGCAGGGGAGTGTATAGTCTCTACGAGCAGTACTTC,CASTPHPGRGVYSLYEQYF
.,.,14,TRBJ2-5,TRBV24-1,TGTGCCTCGACTAAGCGGAGCGAAGAGGGGGCCCAGTACTTC,CASTKRSEEGAQYF
.,.,14,TRBJ1-5,TRBV18,TGTGCCAGCTCACCACTCAGGGGCGATCAGCCCCAGCATTTT,CASSPLRGDQPQHF
.,few,15,TRBJ2-7,TRBV20-1,TGCAGTGCTAGAGATCCCAGGGGGGGGTCTTACGAGCAGTACTTC,CSARDPRGGSYEQYF
TRBD2,.,16,TRBJ2-5,TRBV20-1,TGCAGTGCTAGCTGGACTAGCGGCCGCCCGGAAGAGACCCAGTACTTC,CSASWTSGRPEETQYF
TRBD2,.,16,TRBJ2-1,TRBV20-1,TGCAGTGCTAAGTCCAGCGGGGGTAGCTCCTACAATGAGCAGTTCTTC,CSAKSSGGSSYNEQFF
.,few,15,TRBJ2-7,TRBV6-5,TGTGCCAGCAGTTACTCGAGCCTAGCTATCCACGAGCAGTACTTC,CASSYSSLAIHEQYF
.,.,19,TRBJ1-2,TRBV4-1,TGCGCCAGCAGCCAAGATCAGGGCAGGGGAGGATATGGAGGATATGGCTACACCTTC,CASSQDQGRGGYGGYGYTF
.,.,15,TRBJ1-5,TRBV6-5,TGTGCCAGCAGTTACTCGATGGGAACTGCTCAGCCCCAGCATTTT,CASSYSMGTAQPQHF